A single sample gave rise to the 9 T cell receptor beta chains below, sequenced in a study of cytomegalovirus exposure and HLA in healthy donors. The PCR contained 60 Vbeta and 13 Jbeta primers. Here immunoSEQ multiplex PCR was the method, and the copy in TCRdb shows in-frame clones only, minus some. The table shows 100,000 to 150,000 clones, with around 69% occurring only once. The sequencing input was PBMCs. These receptors all come from a human donor in good health.

The chain carries TRBV9 and TRBJ2-1, with 8 positions matching TRBD2. CDR3 length: 15 amino acids. CDR1 and CDR2 (germline): SGDLS, YYNGEE. V lost 0 bases to trimming and J lost 5 bases; unmatched junction nucleotides: 4. DNA of the CDR3: TGTGCCAGCAGCGTAGGCGGGACTAGAAACAATGAGCAGTTCTTC. It specifies CASSVGGTRNNEQFF. Full variable domain (outside the CDR3, taken from reference TRBV9 and TRBJ2-1): DSGVTQTPKHLITATGQRVTLRCSPRSGDLSVYWYQQSLDQGLQFLIQYYNGEERAKGNILERFSAQQFPDLHSELNLSSLELGDSALYFCASSVGGTRNNEQFFGPGTRLTVL.

This clone was counted once. The CDR3 DNA follows: TGTGCCAGCAGCCTCAGGGGGCGGCACACTGAAGCTTTCTTT. Protein sequence: CASSLRGRHTEAFF. The V call is TRBV6-5, the J call TRBJ1-1, with TRBD1 matching 8 bases. The V gene's germline CDR1 is MNHEY and CDR2 SVGAGI. This CDR3 has 14 residues. V lost 6 bases, J lost 3 bases, and 6 bases stayed unmatched.

The chain uses TRBV7-2 and TRBJ1-6; D is possibly TRBD1 (5 bases). CDR3 length: 14 amino acids. V lost 2 bases, J lost 13 bases, and 15 bases lay in between. Germline values: CDR1 SGHTA, CDR2 FQGNSA. DNA for the CDR3: TGTGCCAGCAGCTTAAAGGACGGAGGGACGCCCCTCCACTTT. It encodes CASSLKDGGTPLHF. Full variable domain (missing parts from reference TRBV7-2 and TRBJ1-6): GAGVSQSPSNKVTEKGKDVELRCDPISGHTALYWYRQSLGQGLEFLIYFQGNSAPDKSGLPSDRFSAERTGGSVSTLTIQRTQQEDSAVYLCASSLKDGGTPLHFGNGTRLTVT.

V gene TRBV2 combines with J gene TRBJ2-1, with D perhaps matching TRBD2 (5 bases). V was trimmed by 5 bases and J by 7 bases, leaving 12 bases between them. CDR1 and CDR2 (germline): SNHLY, FYNNEI. The CDR3 contains 13 residues. CDR3 region: CASSLERTNEQFF. The CDR3 nucleotides are TGTGCCAGCAGTCTGGAAAGGACTAATGAGCAGTTCTTC.

In its sample, this clone was seen once. This chain uses TRBV29-1 with TRBJ2-2; D is perhaps TRBD2 (5 bases). Germline values: CDR1 SQVTM, CDR2 ANQGSEA. The CDR3 spans 12 residues. V gave up 4 bases and J gave up 8 bases, with 11 bases separating them. For the CDR3, the DNA is TGCAGCGTTGGACTAAAATGGGGGGAGCTGTTTTTT. The encoded protein is CSVGLKWGELFF.

The V call is TRBV19, the J call TRBJ2-7; D not certain. The germline CDR1 and CDR2 sequences are LNHDA and SQIVND (reference sequence). Trimming cost V 6 bases and J 4 bases, with 13 bases left between them. The CDR3 has 13 amino acids. The DNA for the CDR3 is TGTGCCAGTAGCCCCTGGCCCCCTTACGAGCAGTACTTC. Amino acid sequence: CASSPWPPYEQYF.

The gene calls are TRBV7-2 and TRBJ1-4, with 8 bases matching TRBD1. Germline trimming cut 4 bases from V and 8 bases from J; bases unmatched to any gene: 9. From germline, CDR1 is SGHTA and CDR2 FQGNSA. This CDR3 comprises 15 residues. CDR3 sequence (DNA): TGTGCCAGCAGCTGGGGACAGGTCACGGACGAAAAACTGTTTTTT. It encodes CASSWGQVTDEKLFF.

The chain recombines TRBV6-5 with TRBJ1-5; TRBD1 matches at 10 bases. This CDR3 region has 14 residues. With 5 bases clipped from V and 5 bases from J, the junction kept 3 bases outside the gene matches. Germline V gene lookup returns CDR1 MNHEY and CDR2 SVGAGI. As DNA, the CDR3 is TGTGCCAGCAGTCGGGACAGGGGCTATCAGCCCCAGCATTTT. Translated, it gives CASSRDRGYQPQHF.

This chain uses TRBV28 with TRBJ1-4, with TRBD1 matching 7 bases. J lost 3 bases, V lost 1 base, and 2 bases had no gene match. CDR1 MDHEN and CDR2 SYDVKM come from the germline V gene. The CDR3 runs 15 residues. CDR3 sequence reads: CASSLYRGSNEKLFF. In DNA form, the CDR3 reads TGTGCCAGCAGTTTATACAGGGGATCTAATGAAAAACTGTTTTTT.